The TCR beta chain under discussion was sequenced for a study of shared clonotypes between healthy human individuals. At the level of the study: Each donor's CD8 memory used one plate, CD8 naive two, each CD4 subset three.

To note about this clone: The antigen remains unidentified. This CDR3 is also generated by other DNA sequences in the sample.

Notes on the study in general: On the whole, naive subsets had larger estimated richness than memory subsets had.

In germline, CDR1 is SGHRS, CDR2 YFSETQ. The CDR3 is made up of 14 amino acids. V trimming: 4 bases; J trimming: 6 bases; junction bases outside the gene matches: 6. Deep was the level at which the assay was run. Profiled with immunoSEQ multiplex PCR; TCRdb holds only in-frame clones, not every one. There are more than 2 million clones in the sample; over 85% occur only once, and 0.13% lies in the top ten. The donors were all Caucasian adults (living in Nashville, Tennessee). What was sequenced was naive CD4+ T cells sorted from blood. Subset of the sample: CD45RA+ positively selected. This clonotype was obtained from a man between 18 and 29 years old in good health. This chain connects TRBV5-1 to TRBJ1-5, with 8 bases identical to TRBD1. Here the CDR3 DNA reads TGCGCCAGCAGCCCCGGACAGGGAGGTCAGCCCCAGCATTTT. The encoded protein is CASSPGQGGQPQHF. The variable domain in full, completed from reference TRBV5-1 and TRBJ1-5, reads KAGVTQTPRYLIKTRGQQVTLSCSPISGHRSVSWYQQTPGQGLQFLFEYFSETQRNKGNFPGRFSGRQFSNSRSEMNVSTLELGDSALYLCASSPGQGGQPQHFGDGTRLSIL.